The text below deals with one T cell receptor (beta chain). The target antigen is unknown. This sample was taken from a study of graft-versus-host responses after intestinal transplantation. Study observations and caveats: Recipient marrow showed GvH clones, some seen first in ileum or blood. Circulating GvH clone levels at their peak were associated with HvG declines (early post-transplant).

Assay used: immunoSEQ multiplex PCR; TCRdb lists only in-frame clones, some missing. The table has about 59,000 clones, 90% to 95% seen once. V lost 7 bases to trimming and J lost 4 bases, with 17 bases between them. This CDR3 spans 14 amino acids. This sequence originates from a human donor who was the organ donor for an intestinal transplant. The chain has TRBV23-1 and TRBJ2-7; perhaps D is TRBD1 or TRBD2 (5 bases each). TRBV23-1 is designated an ORF whose function remains uncertain. This specimen was unstimulated CD4+ T cells sorted from spleen or lymph node cells, taken before transplant. The CDR3 sequence is CASIRPGPTYEQYF. CDR3 DNA: TGCGCCAGCATACGACCGGGACCGACTTACGAGCAGTACTTC.